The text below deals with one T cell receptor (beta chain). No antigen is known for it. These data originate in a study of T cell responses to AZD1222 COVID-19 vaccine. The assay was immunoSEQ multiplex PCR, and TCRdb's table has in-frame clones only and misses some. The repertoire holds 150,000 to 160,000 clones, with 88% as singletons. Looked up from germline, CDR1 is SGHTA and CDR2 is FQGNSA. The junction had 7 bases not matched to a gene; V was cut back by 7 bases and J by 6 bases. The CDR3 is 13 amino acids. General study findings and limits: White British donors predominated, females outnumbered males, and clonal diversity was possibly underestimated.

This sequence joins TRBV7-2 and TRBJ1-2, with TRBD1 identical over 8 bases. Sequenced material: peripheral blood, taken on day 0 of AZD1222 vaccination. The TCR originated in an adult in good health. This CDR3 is CASNGQGRNGYTF. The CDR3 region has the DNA TGTGCCAGCAACGGACAGGGTAGAAATGGCTACACCTTC. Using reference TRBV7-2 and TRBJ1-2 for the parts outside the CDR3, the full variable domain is GAGVSQSPSNKVTEKGKDVELRCDPISGHTALYWYRQSLGQGLEFLIYFQGNSAPDKSGLPSDRFSAERTGGSVSTLTIQRTQQEDSAVYLCASNGQGRNGYTFGSGTRLTVV.